The subject of this entry is one TCR beta chain. The antigen remains unidentified. The data were taken from a study of T cell clonotyping in hematopoietic cell transplantation. The method was immunoSEQ multiplex PCR; TCRdb's version includes in-frame clones alone and lacks a portion of them. The sample yields some 15,000 clones, approximately 87% seen once. The V gene end was trimmed by 1 base and the J gene end by 4 bases; junction bases not matched to a gene: 10. This CDR3 has 16 amino acids. Per the germline V gene, CDR1 is SGHDT and CDR2 is YYEEEE. Points from the study as a whole: After transplant, recipient diversity fell while pathologically expanded clonotypes grew through day 180.

The rearrangement uses TRBV5-6 and TRBJ1-2; 7 bases fit TRBD1. The sequenced sample was PBMCs, obtained 100 days after allogeneic stem cell transplant. The receptor was derived from a male patient aged 60 to 75 who had an allogeneic stem cell transplant from a related donor, so the T cells may come from the graft donor. Some clones in this sample may be carry-over from other donors' samples. The CDR3 DNA reads as TGTGCCAGCAGCTTGCCCAACAGGGGCAGAGGCTATGGCTACACCTTC. This codes for CASSLPNRGRGYGYTF.